The 17 T cell receptor beta chains given below trace back to one sample, sequenced in a study of cytomegalovirus exposure and HLA in healthy donors. Use of 60 Vbeta and 13 Jbeta primers characterized the PCR. The method was immunoSEQ multiplex PCR; TCRdb's version includes in-frame clones alone and lacks a portion of them. The data hold about 130,000 clones, with about two thirds observed a single time. What was sequenced was PBMCs. These receptors were taken from a woman aged 55-75 years in good health and CMV-seropositive.

V and J are TRBV15 and TRBJ1-5; 7 positions match TRBD1. Per germline, CDR1 LNHNV and CDR2 YYDKDF (reference sequence). This CDR3 contains 15 residues. The V and J ends lost 1 base and 4 bases, in that order; junction bases with no gene match: 4. The CDR3 region has the DNA TGTGCCACCAGCAGAGGACAGGGCGGGAATCAGCCCCAGCATTTT. It is translated as CATSRGQGGNQPQHF.

The J gene is TRBJ1-3, the V gene TRBV7-9, with 10 nucleotides matching TRBD1. The V gene's germline CDR1 is SEHNR and CDR2 FQNEAQ (reference sequence). The CDR3 has 17 residues. The J segment lost 1 base and the V segment lost 5 bases, leaving 8 bases of the junction unmatched. CDR3 in amino acids: CASSVTGGAGSGNTIYF. CDR3 nucleotides: TGTGCCAGCAGCGTGACAGGGGGCGCCGGGTCTGGAAACACCATATATTTT.

This chain connects TRBV27 to TRBJ1-2; D is undetermined. This CDR3 is built from 14 residues. Per the germline V gene, CDR1 is MNHEY and CDR2 is SMNVEV (reference sequence). Trimming took off 5 bases at V and 4 bases at J, with 14 bases between the two ends. CDR3 nucleotide sequence: TGTGCCAGCAGTCCCGGGCCGGGGATCTATGGCTACACCTTC. Residues: CASSPGPGIYGYTF.

Concerning this clone itself: The junction shows a germline mismatch at one end, possibly a read error. The chain recombines TRBV7-9 with TRBJ2-7, with D possibly matching TRBD1 (5 bases). CDR1 and CDR2 from the germline V gene are SEHNR and FQNEAQ (reference sequence). CDR3 size: 11 residues. The CDR3 DNA is TGTTCCAGCAGGGCCCCTCTCGAGCAGTACTTC. Translating it yields CSSRAPLEQYF.

This clone was observed a few times. The J gene is TRBJ2-4, the V gene TRBV23-1; possible D gene TRBD1, 6 bases. TRBV23-1 is given ORF status, its function remaining uncertain. This CDR3 is 14 amino acids long. Between the trimmed V and J ends, which lost 7 bases and 0 bases, there was a span of 10 bases. The CDR3 region is CASNQGLAKNIQYF. For the CDR3, the DNA is TGCGCCAGCAACCAGGGGTTAGCCAAAAACATTCAGTACTTC.

The chain recombines TRBV2 with TRBJ1-2; D gene unclear. Germline V gene lookup returns CDR1 SNHLY and CDR2 FYNNEI. Trimming shortened V by 4 bases and J by 8 bases, and 11 bases separated the two germline ends. The CDR3 covers 12 residues. The CDR3: CASSVSVGGYTF. CDR3 sequence (DNA): TGTGCCAGCAGTGTTAGTGTGGGCGGCTACACCTTC.

The V and J genes are TRBV19 and TRBJ1-1; 9 bases fit TRBD1. The CDR3 is 16 residues long. V lost 3 bases, J lost 0 bases, and 5 bases stayed unmatched. The germline V gene has CDR1 LNHDA and CDR2 SQIVND (reference sequence). The CDR3 region is CASSMPWTGVNTEAFF. The DNA for the CDR3 is TGTGCCAGTAGTATGCCCTGGACAGGGGTGAACACTGAAGCTTTCTTT.

The chain combines TRBV29-1 with TRBJ2-3; 8 nucleotides match TRBD2. The CDR3 contains 13 residues. The V segment lost 5 bases and the J segment 2 bases; nucleotides outside the gene matches: 3. The germline CDR1 and CDR2 sequences are SQVTM and ANQGSEA. CDR3 sequence reads: CSVSGGSTDTQYF. CDR3 DNA: TGCAGCGTTAGCGGGGGATCCACAGATACGCAGTATTTT.

V and J are TRBV6-5 and TRBJ2-1; D is perhaps TRBD1 (6 bases). The CDR3 is 15 residues long. The ends were cut back, 2 bases at V and 1 base at J, with 9 bases in the middle. Germline CDR1 MNHEY, CDR2 SVGAGI. CDR3 DNA sequence: TGTGCCAGCAGTTACGGCGACAGGTCCTACAATGAGCAGTTCTTC. Translation: CASSYGDRSYNEQFF.

The CDR3 DNA sequence: TGTGCCAGCAGCCAATCTGGAGGGGTGGATGAAAAACTGTTTTTT. Residues: CASSQSGGVDEKLFF. This chain connects TRBV5-4 to TRBJ1-4; D perhaps matches TRBD1 (5 bases). Trimming removed 4 bases from V and 6 bases from J, with 16 bases in between. This CDR3 has 15 amino acids. Germline assignment: CDR1 SGHNT and CDR2 YYREEE (reference sequence).

This clone was detected only a few times. The chain links TRBV27 to TRBJ1-1; D unclear. Trimming removed 1 base from V and 4 bases from J, with 16 bases in between. Germline V gives CDR1 MNHEY, CDR2 SMNVEV (reference sequence). The CDR3 totals 16 residues. As DNA, the CDR3 is TGTGCCAGCAGTTTATTAATGGTGGAGGGATTCACTGAAGCTTTCTTT. This translates into CASSLLMVEGFTEAFF.

With respect to this clone: The conserved phenylalanine or tryptophan normally closing the CDR3 is absent here, so this likely arose from a read error. The chain has TRBV6-1 and TRBJ1-2, with D possibly TRBD1 on 6 matching bases. Germline CDR1 is MNHNS and CDR2 is SASEGT. The CDR3 covers 14 residues. V was cut by 2 bases and J by 4 bases, with 11 bases left in between. The CDR3 here is CASSETGTSYGYTL. The CDR3 nucleotides are TGTGCCAGCAGTGAAACCGGGACAAGCTATGGCTACACCCTC.

The CDR3 DNA reads TGTGCCAGCAGCTTAGACAGGGGGCGCCGAACCGGGGAGCTGTTTTTT. This codes for CASSLDRGRRTGELFF. The rearrangement links TRBV7-3 to TRBJ2-2, with 10 positions matching TRBD1. The germline CDR1 and CDR2 sequences are SGHTA and FQGTGA. The CDR3 spans 16 residues. Germline trimming cut 2 bases from V and 5 bases from J; bases unmatched to any gene: 5.

The chain is built from TRBV6-4 and TRBJ1-5; a possible D gene is TRBD1 (5 bases). V lost 7 bases to trimming and J lost 1 base, with 17 bases between them. Germline assignment: CDR1 MRHNA and CDR2 SNTAGT. This CDR3 region has 16 residues. This CDR3 reads CASTPRPRVSNQPQHF. Written as DNA, the CDR3 is TGTGCCAGCACCCCCCGCCCCAGGGTCAGCAATCAGCCCCAGCATTTT.

The chain recombines TRBV6-1 with TRBJ1-2, with D tentatively TRBD1 (5 bases). Deletions cut 9 bases from V and 2 bases from J, with 10 bases between. CDR3 size: 12 residues. Germline assignment: CDR1 MNHNS and CDR2 SASEGT. The CDR3 DNA reads as TGTGCCAGACAGGAGACGAACTATGGCTACACCTTC. Amino acid sequence: CARQETNYGYTF.

V and J are TRBV2 and TRBJ1-3, with a weak D call TRBD1 (5 bases). Germline CDR1 and CDR2: SNHLY and FYNNEI. The germline V and J ends were trimmed by 6 bases and 0 bases, with 15 bases remaining between them. CDR3 length: 16 residues. The CDR3: CASSSQGPLSGNTIYF. CDR3 nucleotides: TGTGCCAGCAGCAGTCAGGGTCCTCTCTCTGGAAACACCATATATTTT.

This chain uses TRBV7-8 with TRBJ2-7; TRBD2 is a possible D gene (5 bases). The CDR3 runs to 14 residues. Germline V gene data show CDR1 as SGHVS and CDR2 as FQNEAQ. V lost 0 bases to trimming and J lost 2 bases, with 8 bases between them. The CDR3 nucleotides are TGTGCCAGCAGCTTAGCTGAGGGTACCTACGAGCAGTACTTC. It translates to CASSLAEGTYEQYF.